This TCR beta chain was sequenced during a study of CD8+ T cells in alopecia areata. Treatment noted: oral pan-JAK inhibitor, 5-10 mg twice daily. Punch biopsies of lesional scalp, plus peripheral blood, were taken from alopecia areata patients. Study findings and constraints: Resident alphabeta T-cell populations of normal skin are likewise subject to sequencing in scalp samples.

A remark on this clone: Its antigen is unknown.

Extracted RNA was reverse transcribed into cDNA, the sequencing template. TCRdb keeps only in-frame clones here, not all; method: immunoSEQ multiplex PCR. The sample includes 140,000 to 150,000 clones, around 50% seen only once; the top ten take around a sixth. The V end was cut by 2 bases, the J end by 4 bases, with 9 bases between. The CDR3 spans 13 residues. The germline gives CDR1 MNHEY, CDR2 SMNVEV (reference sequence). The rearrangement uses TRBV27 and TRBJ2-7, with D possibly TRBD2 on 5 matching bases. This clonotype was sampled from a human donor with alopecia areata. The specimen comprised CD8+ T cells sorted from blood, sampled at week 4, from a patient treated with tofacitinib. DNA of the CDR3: TGTGCCAGCAGTTTAGGACGGGATTACGAGCAGTACTTC. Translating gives CASSLGRDYEQYF.